These T cell receptor beta chains were read from a single sample in a study of blood T cells in healthy people across ages. MiXCR was run by TCRdb on the 5' RACE reads, yielding one entry per CDR3 protein. The sample contains about 760,000 distinct CDR3 sequences, about 25% of which appear only once. This sample also appeared in a second study, on T cells of mothers and their children.

The sample consisted of blood. The receptors were sampled from a boy aged 5 to 17 in good health. CDR3s include the opening cysteine and the closing phenylalanine or tryptophan. D genes are given only for firm matches. Size tells how often a clone was seen (once, few, many) or the class of an expanded clone, and some rows leave it out.

v_call: TRBV2
j_call: TRBJ2-1
clone_size: -
d_call: -
cdr3_nt: TGTGCCAGCAGCCCGGTGAGCGGTCCGAGCTCCTACAATGAGCAGTTCTTC
cdr3_aa: CASSPVSGPSSYNEQFF

v_call: TRBV29-1
j_call: TRBJ2-5
clone_size: few
d_call: TRBD2
cdr3_nt: TGCAGCGTTGAAGAAGGGCTAGCGGGGGACAAAGAGACCCAGTACTTC
cdr3_aa: CSVEEGLAGDKETQYF

v_call: TRBV5-1
j_call: TRBJ2-1
clone_size: once
d_call: -
cdr3_nt: TGCGCCAGCAGCGGTGGGACCTCCTCGGAGCAGTTCTTC
cdr3_aa: CASSGGTSSEQFF

v_call: TRBV20-1
j_call: TRBJ2-1
clone_size: -
d_call: TRBD2
cdr3_nt: TGCAGTGCTAGAGATCTAGCGGGAGATCTAGATGAGCAGTTCTTC
cdr3_aa: CSARDLAGDLDEQFF

v_call: TRBV7-2
j_call: TRBJ1-6
clone_size: -
d_call: -
cdr3_nt: TGTGCCAGCAGCTTAGCACCAGGTCTCAATTCACCCCTCCACTTT
cdr3_aa: CASSLAPGLNSPLHF

v_call: TRBV10-3
j_call: TRBJ2-3
clone_size: -
d_call: TRBD2
cdr3_nt: TGTGCCATCAAACTAGCGGTGGTAGGAGATACGCAGTATTTT
cdr3_aa: CAIKLAVVGDTQYF

v_call: TRBV15
j_call: TRBJ2-4
clone_size: -
d_call: TRBD1
cdr3_nt: TGTGCCACCAGGAGAATCCAGGGGGACATTCAGTACTTC
cdr3_aa: CATRRIQGDIQYF

v_call: TRBV6-2/TRBV6-3
j_call: TRBJ1-5
clone_size: -
d_call: TRBD1
cdr3_nt: TGTGCCAGCAGGAGACAGGGAAATCAGCCCCAGCATTTT
cdr3_aa: CASRRQGNQPQHF

v_call: TRBV29-1
j_call: TRBJ1-2
clone_size: few
d_call: -
cdr3_nt: TGCAGCGTCTCACTATCGACAGTAGGAGATGGCTACACCTTC
cdr3_aa: CSVSLSTVGDGYTF

v_call: TRBV12-3/TRBV12-4
j_call: TRBJ2-7
clone_size: -
d_call: -
cdr3_nt: TGTGCCAGCAGTACCACAACCGGTTACGAGCAGTACTTC
cdr3_aa: CASSTTTGYEQYF

v_call: TRBV20-1
j_call: TRBJ2-7
clone_size: -
d_call: TRBD2
cdr3_nt: TGCAGTGCTCACCAACCGGGACTAGCTTACGAGCAGTACTTC
cdr3_aa: CSAHQPGLAYEQYF

v_call: TRBV25-1
j_call: TRBJ2-1
clone_size: -
d_call: TRBD1
cdr3_nt: TGTGCCAGCAGTGAACCCGACAGGGGGGGAATGGATGAGCAGTTCTTC
cdr3_aa: CASSEPDRGGMDEQFF

v_call: TRBV6-2/TRBV6-3
j_call: TRBJ2-1
clone_size: few
d_call: -
cdr3_nt: TGTGCCAGCGGAATAGCGGTCTCCTACAATGAGCAGTTCTTC
cdr3_aa: CASGIAVSYNEQFF

v_call: TRBV24-1
j_call: TRBJ1-1
clone_size: few
d_call: -
cdr3_nt: TGTGCCACCAGTGATGTGGACCGCACGGGAAACACTGAAGCTTTCTTT
cdr3_aa: CATSDVDRTGNTEAFF

v_call: TRBV11-1
j_call: TRBJ2-2
clone_size: -
d_call: TRBD1
cdr3_nt: TGTGCCAGCAGCCCGACAGGGTTTGGCACCGGGGAGCTGTTTTTT
cdr3_aa: CASSPTGFGTGELFF

v_call: TRBV6-5
j_call: TRBJ1-2
clone_size: -
d_call: -
cdr3_nt: TGTGCCAGCTATGCTAAAGCAGGCGCCCATGGCTACACCTTC
cdr3_aa: CASYAKAGAHGYTF

v_call: TRBV7-9
j_call: TRBJ2-5
clone_size: many
d_call: -
cdr3_nt: TGTGCCAGCAGCCCCGCGCAAGAGACCCAGTACTTC
cdr3_aa: CASSPAQETQYF

v_call: TRBV29-1
j_call: TRBJ2-4
clone_size: -
d_call: -
cdr3_nt: TGCAGCGTTGAAGAGGCAGGGACGGACATTCAGTACTTC
cdr3_aa: CSVEEAGTDIQYF

v_call: TRBV2
j_call: TRBJ1-2
clone_size: -
d_call: TRBD1
cdr3_nt: TGTGCCATAGGACAGGGAGAATATGGCTACACCTTC
cdr3_aa: CAIGQGEYGYTF

v_call: TRBV7-8
j_call: TRBJ2-1
clone_size: -
d_call: -
cdr3_nt: TGTGCCAGCAGCTTTTACCAAGCAGGTTACAATGAGCAGTTCTTC
cdr3_aa: CASSFYQAGYNEQFF

v_call: TRBV6-5
j_call: TRBJ2-7
clone_size: -
d_call: TRBD1
cdr3_nt: TGTGCCAGCAGTCAATCCGGGACAGGGGTAGACGAGCAGTACTTC
cdr3_aa: CASSQSGTGVDEQYF

v_call: TRBV29-1
j_call: TRBJ2-1
clone_size: -
d_call: TRBD2
cdr3_nt: TGCAGCGTTGAAGACTCTCTTTCTAGCGGCCCTCTCAATGAGCAGTTCTTC
cdr3_aa: CSVEDSLSSGPLNEQFF

v_call: TRBV12-3/TRBV12-4
j_call: TRBJ2-6
clone_size: -
d_call: -
cdr3_nt: TGTGCCAGCAGTTTATCCGGGGCCAACGTCCCGACTTTC
cdr3_aa: CASSLSGANVPTF

v_call: TRBV11-3
j_call: TRBJ2-1
clone_size: -
d_call: -
cdr3_nt: TGTGCCAGCAGTTTGAGGTTAGGGGGGGGGTCCAATGAGCAGTTCTTC
cdr3_aa: CASSLRLGGGSNEQFF

v_call: TRBV5-1
j_call: TRBJ2-7
clone_size: -
d_call: -
cdr3_nt: TGCGCCAGCAGCTTCGGAGGCCCCGCTTACGAGCAGTACTTC
cdr3_aa: CASSFGGPAYEQYF

v_call: TRBV6-6
j_call: TRBJ2-1
clone_size: -
d_call: -
cdr3_nt: TGTGCCGGCAGTCCCTGGAGCAACTCCTACAATGAGCAGTTCTTC
cdr3_aa: CAGSPWSNSYNEQFF

v_call: TRBV20-1
j_call: TRBJ2-3
clone_size: -
d_call: -
cdr3_nt: TGCAGTGCTCTTAGCGTAGATACGCAGTATTTT
cdr3_aa: CSALSVDTQYF

v_call: TRBV7-2
j_call: TRBJ2-7
clone_size: -
d_call: TRBD2
cdr3_nt: TGTGCCAGCACCGTCGGGGGGAGCTCCTACGAGCAGTACTTC
cdr3_aa: CASTVGGSSYEQYF

v_call: TRBV7-2
j_call: TRBJ2-7
clone_size: -
d_call: -
cdr3_nt: TGTGCCAGCAGCCCGATCGGCTACGAGCAGTACTTC
cdr3_aa: CASSPIGYEQYF

v_call: TRBV4-1
j_call: TRBJ2-3
clone_size: -
d_call: TRBD1
cdr3_nt: TGCGCCAGCAGCCAAGTGCAGGGGGCAATTGATACGCAGTATTTT
cdr3_aa: CASSQVQGAIDTQYF

v_call: TRBV3-1
j_call: TRBJ1-2
clone_size: few
d_call: -
cdr3_nt: TGTGCCAGCAGCCAAGATTTTTCAGTGGATGGCTACACCTTC
cdr3_aa: CASSQDFSVDGYTF

v_call: TRBV5-1
j_call: TRBJ1-5
clone_size: -
d_call: -
cdr3_nt: TGCGCCAGCAGCTTGGAAGGGGTGGGCAATCAGCCCCAGCATTTT
cdr3_aa: CASSLEGVGNQPQHF

v_call: TRBV6-5
j_call: TRBJ2-3
clone_size: -
d_call: -
cdr3_nt: TGTGCCAGCAGTGGAGGGGGCGAATCAGATACGCAGTATTTT
cdr3_aa: CASSGGGESDTQYF

v_call: TRBV7-9
j_call: TRBJ2-7
clone_size: -
d_call: TRBD2
cdr3_nt: TGTGCCAGCAGCCCGGGACTAGTACACGGCGAGCAGTACTTC
cdr3_aa: CASSPGLVHGEQYF

v_call: TRBV7-9
j_call: TRBJ2-1
clone_size: -
d_call: -
cdr3_nt: TGTGCCAGCAGCTTAGCGCTAGGGGACGGTAATGAGCAGTTCTTC
cdr3_aa: CASSLALGDGNEQFF

v_call: TRBV7-8
j_call: TRBJ2-4
clone_size: few
d_call: TRBD2
cdr3_nt: TGTGCCAGCAGCTCCGAGCGGGAGATGTCCGACATTCAGCACTTC
cdr3_aa: CASSSEREMSDIQHF

v_call: TRBV4-1
j_call: TRBJ2-7
clone_size: -
d_call: TRBD2
cdr3_nt: TGCGCCAGCAGCCAAGATCTAGGCGGGAGTCCCTACGAGCAGTACTTC
cdr3_aa: CASSQDLGGSPYEQYF

v_call: TRBV7-2
j_call: TRBJ1-5
clone_size: -
d_call: -
cdr3_nt: TGTGCCAGCAGCTTATTAGGGCAGGGCTATCAGCCCCAGCATTTT
cdr3_aa: CASSLLGQGYQPQHF

v_call: TRBV11-2
j_call: TRBJ2-7
clone_size: -
d_call: -
cdr3_nt: TGTGCCAGCACCCCCGAGTACGGGGCCTACGAGCAGTACTTC
cdr3_aa: CASTPEYGAYEQYF

v_call: TRBV7-8
j_call: TRBJ1-2
clone_size: few
d_call: -
cdr3_nt: TGTGCCAGCAGCTTAGGCGCCCCTCCCGTCTATGGCTACACCTTC
cdr3_aa: CASSLGAPPVYGYTF

v_call: TRBV9
j_call: TRBJ1-4
clone_size: -
d_call: -
cdr3_nt: TGTGCCAGCAGCGCCTCAGTGGCAACTAATGAAAAACTGTTTTTT
cdr3_aa: CASSASVATNEKLFF

v_call: TRBV10-3
j_call: TRBJ2-7
clone_size: -
d_call: -
cdr3_nt: TGTGCCATCAGTGGGATGGTGAGCTCCTACGAGCAGTACTTC
cdr3_aa: CAISGMVSSYEQYF

v_call: TRBV5-1
j_call: TRBJ2-4
clone_size: few
d_call: TRBD2
cdr3_nt: TGCGCCAGCAGATCGATAGCGGGGGAAAACATTCAGTACTTC
cdr3_aa: CASRSIAGENIQYF

v_call: TRBV7-6
j_call: TRBJ2-1
clone_size: -
d_call: -
cdr3_nt: TGTGCCAGCAGCTTAATAGTTCATGAGCAGTTCTTC
cdr3_aa: CASSLIVHEQFF

v_call: TRBV20-1
j_call: TRBJ1-5
clone_size: -
d_call: TRBD1
cdr3_nt: TGCAGTGCCATTCCCGGGACAGGGGGCAATCAGCCCCAGCATTTT
cdr3_aa: CSAIPGTGGNQPQHF

v_call: TRBV7-9
j_call: TRBJ2-7
clone_size: few
d_call: -
cdr3_nt: TGTGCCAGCAGTCAGAGTCGCGGGGTTTACTCCTACGAGCAGTACTTC
cdr3_aa: CASSQSRGVYSYEQYF

v_call: TRBV9
j_call: TRBJ2-7
clone_size: few
d_call: -
cdr3_nt: TGTGCCAGCAGCGCGGCTACTCAGAACGAGCAGTACTTC
cdr3_aa: CASSAATQNEQYF

v_call: TRBV5-1
j_call: TRBJ2-5
clone_size: few
d_call: -
cdr3_nt: TGCGCCAGCAGCTTGGTCGGGGTTGAAGAGACCCAGTACTTC
cdr3_aa: CASSLVGVEETQYF

v_call: TRBV29-1
j_call: TRBJ2-3
clone_size: few
d_call: TRBD1
cdr3_nt: TGCAGCGTTATACAGGGGGGCACAGATACGCAGTATTTT
cdr3_aa: CSVIQGGTDTQYF

v_call: TRBV10-3
j_call: TRBJ2-1
clone_size: once
d_call: -
cdr3_nt: TGTGCCATCAGTCCTACTGTCGAGGGGGGGGACAATGAGCAGTTCTTC
cdr3_aa: CAISPTVEGGDNEQFF

v_call: TRBV4-1
j_call: TRBJ1-1
clone_size: -
d_call: -
cdr3_nt: TGCGCCAGCAGCCGTGGGGGGGGGGACACTGAAGCTTTCTTT
cdr3_aa: CASSRGGGDTEAFF

v_call: TRBV4-3
j_call: TRBJ2-7
clone_size: few
d_call: -
cdr3_nt: TGCGCCAGCAGCCAAGATTACAGGGAAACCTCCTACGAGCAGTACTTC
cdr3_aa: CASSQDYRETSYEQYF

v_call: TRBV6-1
j_call: TRBJ1-1
clone_size: -
d_call: -
cdr3_nt: TGTGCCAGCAGTGATACAGGTCAGTCGAACACTGAAGCTTTCTTT
cdr3_aa: CASSDTGQSNTEAFF

v_call: TRBV5-1
j_call: TRBJ1-2
clone_size: many
d_call: -
cdr3_nt: TGCGCCAGCGGACCAGGGGACGGCTATGGCTACACCTTC
cdr3_aa: CASGPGDGYGYTF

v_call: TRBV6-6
j_call: TRBJ1-4
clone_size: -
d_call: -
cdr3_nt: TGTGCCAGCAGTTACTCCAAGGGTGAAAAACTGTTTTTT
cdr3_aa: CASSYSKGEKLFF

v_call: TRBV5-5
j_call: TRBJ2-1
clone_size: -
d_call: TRBD2
cdr3_nt: TGTGCCAGCAGCTTTGTGGCGGGGGGCAACAATGAGCAGTTCTTC
cdr3_aa: CASSFVAGGNNEQFF

v_call: TRBV12-5
j_call: TRBJ2-5
clone_size: few
d_call: TRBD1
cdr3_nt: TGTGCTAGTGGTTTCCGGACAGGGGGTCCCCAAGAGACCCAGTACTTC
cdr3_aa: CASGFRTGGPQETQYF

v_call: TRBV13
j_call: TRBJ2-3
clone_size: -
d_call: TRBD2
cdr3_nt: TGTGCCAGCAGCTTAGGACTAGCGGGAGCTCCGGGGGATACGCAGTATTTT
cdr3_aa: CASSLGLAGAPGDTQYF

v_call: TRBV20-1
j_call: TRBJ2-1
clone_size: -
d_call: -
cdr3_nt: TGCAGTGCTGAACCAGCTTACTACGCGGACAATGAGCAGTTCTTC
cdr3_aa: CSAEPAYYADNEQFF

v_call: TRBV28
j_call: TRBJ2-3
clone_size: few
d_call: -
cdr3_nt: TGTGCCAGCAGTTTAACCGGTGGGGATTCGCAGTATTTT
cdr3_aa: CASSLTGGDSQYF